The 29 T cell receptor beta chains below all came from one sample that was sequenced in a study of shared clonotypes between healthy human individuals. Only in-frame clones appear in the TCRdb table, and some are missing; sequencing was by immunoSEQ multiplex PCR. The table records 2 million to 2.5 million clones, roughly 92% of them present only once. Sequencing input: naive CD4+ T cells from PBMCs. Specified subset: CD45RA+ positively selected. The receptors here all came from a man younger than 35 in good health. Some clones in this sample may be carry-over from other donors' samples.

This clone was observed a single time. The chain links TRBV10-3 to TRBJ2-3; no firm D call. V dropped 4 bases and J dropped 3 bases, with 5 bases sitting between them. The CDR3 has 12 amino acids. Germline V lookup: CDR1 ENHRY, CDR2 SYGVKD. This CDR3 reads CAISVSTDTQYF. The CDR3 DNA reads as TGTGCCATCAGTGTTAGTACAGATACGCAGTATTTT.

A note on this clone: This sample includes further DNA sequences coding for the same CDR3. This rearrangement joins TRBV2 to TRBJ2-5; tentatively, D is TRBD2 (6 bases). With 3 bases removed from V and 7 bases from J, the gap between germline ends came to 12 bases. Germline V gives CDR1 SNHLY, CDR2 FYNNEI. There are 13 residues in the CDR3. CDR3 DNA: TGTGCCAGCAGTGAGGAGGGGCGTGGGACCCAGTACTTC. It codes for CASSEEGRGTQYF.

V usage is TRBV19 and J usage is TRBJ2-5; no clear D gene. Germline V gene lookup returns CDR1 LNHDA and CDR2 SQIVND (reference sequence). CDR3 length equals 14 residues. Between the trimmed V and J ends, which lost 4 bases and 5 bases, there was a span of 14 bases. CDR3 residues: CASSTSAFGETQYF. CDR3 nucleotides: TGTGCCAGTAGTACTTCAGCCTTCGGGGAGACCCAGTACTTC. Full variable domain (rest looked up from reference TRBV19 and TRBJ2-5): DGGITQSPKYLFRKEGQNVTLSCEQNLNHDAMYWYRQDPGQGLRLIYYSQIVNDFQKGDIAEGYSVSREKKESFPLTVTSAQKNPTAFYLCASSTSAFGETQYFGPGTRLLVL.

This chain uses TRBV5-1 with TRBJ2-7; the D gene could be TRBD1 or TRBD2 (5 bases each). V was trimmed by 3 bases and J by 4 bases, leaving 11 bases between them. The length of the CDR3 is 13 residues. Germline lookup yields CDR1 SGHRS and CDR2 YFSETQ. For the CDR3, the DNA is TGCGCCAGCAGCTGGGACGCGTCATACGAGCAGTACTTC. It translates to CASSWDASYEQYF.

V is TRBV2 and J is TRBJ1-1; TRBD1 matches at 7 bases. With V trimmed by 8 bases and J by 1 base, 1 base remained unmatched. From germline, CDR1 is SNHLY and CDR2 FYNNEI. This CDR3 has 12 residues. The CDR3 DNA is TGTGCCAGCTGGGACAGGAACACTGAAGCTTTCTTT. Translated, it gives CASWDRNTEAFF.

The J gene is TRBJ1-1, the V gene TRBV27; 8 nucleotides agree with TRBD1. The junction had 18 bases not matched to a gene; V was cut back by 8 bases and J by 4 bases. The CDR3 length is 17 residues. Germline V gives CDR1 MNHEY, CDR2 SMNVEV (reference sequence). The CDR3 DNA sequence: TGTGCCAGCCTACCTTTGAGGGACAGGTGGGCGGCCACTGAAGCTTTCTTT. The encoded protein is CASLPLRDRWAATEAFF.

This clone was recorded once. CDR3 residues: CASSVAGGPPSEQFF. The CDR3 DNA sequence: TGCGCCAGCAGCGTAGCGGGAGGCCCGCCGAGTGAGCAGTTCTTC. The rearrangement joins TRBV4-1 to TRBJ2-1; 10 bases agree with TRBD2. With 5 bases clipped from V and 9 bases from J, the junction kept 10 bases outside the gene matches. CDR3 length: 15 residues. Germline CDR1 reads MGHRA; CDR2 reads YSYEKL.

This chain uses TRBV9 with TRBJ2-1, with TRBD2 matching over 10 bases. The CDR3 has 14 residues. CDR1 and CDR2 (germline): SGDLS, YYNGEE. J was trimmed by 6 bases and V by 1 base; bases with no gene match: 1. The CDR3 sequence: CASSVPSGSNEQFF. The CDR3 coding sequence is TGTGCCAGCAGCGTACCTAGCGGGAGCAATGAGCAGTTCTTC.

CDR3 sequence: CASRAGGEGVVNTEAFF. CDR3 bases: TGTGCCAGCAGGGCGGGCGGGGAGGGTGTGGTGAACACTGAAGCTTTCTTT. The rearrangement links TRBV28 to TRBJ1-1; no clear D gene. Trimming pared 6 bases from V and 0 bases from J, leaving 20 bases between. Germline CDR1 reads MDHEN; CDR2 reads SYDVKM. This CDR3 comprises 17 residues. The full variable domain, its missing parts supplied by reference TRBV28 and TRBJ1-1, is DVKVTQSSRYLVKRTGEKVFLECVQDMDHENMFWYRQDPGLGLRLIYFSYDVKMKEKGDIPEGYSVSREKKERFSLILESASTNQTSMYLCASRAGGEGVVNTEAFFGQGTRLTVV.

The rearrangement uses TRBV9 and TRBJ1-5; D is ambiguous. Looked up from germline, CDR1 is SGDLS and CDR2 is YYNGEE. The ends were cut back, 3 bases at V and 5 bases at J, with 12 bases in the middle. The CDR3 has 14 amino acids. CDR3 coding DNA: TGTGCCAGCAGCGCTCGGGAGTTTTATCAGCCCCAGCATTTT. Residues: CASSAREFYQPQHF.

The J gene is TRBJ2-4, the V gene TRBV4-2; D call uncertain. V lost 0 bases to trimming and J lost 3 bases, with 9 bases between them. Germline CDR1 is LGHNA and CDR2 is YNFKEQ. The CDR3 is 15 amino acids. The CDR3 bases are TGTGCCAGCAGCCAAGAACCGGGCCGCAAAAACATTCAGTACTTC. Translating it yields CASSQEPGRKNIQYF.

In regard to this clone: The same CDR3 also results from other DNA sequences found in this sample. The CDR3 coding sequence is TGTGCCAGCTCCTCCCGGGGGGGGCTCTCCTACGAGCAGTACTTC. It translates to CASSSRGGLSYEQYF. V usage is TRBV28 and J usage is TRBJ2-7, with 8 bases that match TRBD2. Germline assignment: CDR1 MDHEN and CDR2 SYDVKM. The CDR3 length is 15 residues. V lost 8 bases to trimming and J lost 0 bases; unmatched junction nucleotides: 9.

The DNA of the CDR3 is TGTGCCAGCAGCGTAGGGCCGGTGGGGGACATTCAGTACTTC. Protein sequence: CASSVGPVGDIQYF. V is TRBV9 and J is TRBJ2-4; D possibly matches TRBD1 or TRBD2 (5 bases each). The CDR3 is made up of 14 amino acids. The V gene lost 0 bases and the J gene lost 8 bases, with 12 bases spanning the gap. The germline CDR1 and CDR2 sequences are SGDLS and YYNGEE. The full variable domain, completed using reference TRBV9 and TRBJ2-4, is DSGVTQTPKHLITATGQRVTLRCSPRSGDLSVYWYQQSLDQGLQFLIQYYNGEERAKGNILERFSAQQFPDLHSELNLSSLELGDSALYFCASSVGPVGDIQYFGAGTRLSVL.

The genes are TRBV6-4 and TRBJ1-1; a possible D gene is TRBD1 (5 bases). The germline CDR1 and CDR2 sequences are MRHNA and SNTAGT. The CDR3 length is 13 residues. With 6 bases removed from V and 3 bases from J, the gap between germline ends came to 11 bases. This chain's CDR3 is CASRKQGDTEAFF. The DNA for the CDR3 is TGTGCCAGCAGGAAGCAGGGTGACACTGAAGCTTTCTTT.

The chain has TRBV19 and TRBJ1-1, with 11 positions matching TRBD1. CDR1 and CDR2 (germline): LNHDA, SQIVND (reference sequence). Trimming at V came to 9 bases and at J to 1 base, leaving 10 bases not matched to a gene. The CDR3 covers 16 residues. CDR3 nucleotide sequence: TGTGCCAGCCGGGACAGGGGGTCCTTCGGGAACACTGAAGCTTTCTTT. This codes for CASRDRGSFGNTEAFF.

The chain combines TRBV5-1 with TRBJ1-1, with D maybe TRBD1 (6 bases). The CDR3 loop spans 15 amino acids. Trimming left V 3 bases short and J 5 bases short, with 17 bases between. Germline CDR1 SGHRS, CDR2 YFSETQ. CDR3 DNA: TGCGCCAGCAGCTACACCATACAGGGAGAGACTGAAGCTTTCTTT. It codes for CASSYTIQGETEAFF.

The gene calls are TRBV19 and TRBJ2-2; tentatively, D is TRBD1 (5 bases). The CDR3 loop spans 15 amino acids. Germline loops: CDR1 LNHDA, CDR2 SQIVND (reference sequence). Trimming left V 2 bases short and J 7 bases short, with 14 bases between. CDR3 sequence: CASSIRAGPVGELFF. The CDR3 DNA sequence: TGTGCCAGTAGTATAAGGGCAGGGCCGGTCGGGGAGCTGTTTTTT.

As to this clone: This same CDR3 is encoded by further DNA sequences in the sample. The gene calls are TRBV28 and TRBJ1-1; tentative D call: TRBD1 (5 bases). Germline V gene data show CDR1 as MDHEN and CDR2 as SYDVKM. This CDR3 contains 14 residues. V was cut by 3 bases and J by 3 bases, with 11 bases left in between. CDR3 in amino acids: CASSFRQGYTEAFF. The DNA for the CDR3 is TGTGCCAGCAGTTTCCGGCAGGGCTACACTGAAGCTTTCTTT.

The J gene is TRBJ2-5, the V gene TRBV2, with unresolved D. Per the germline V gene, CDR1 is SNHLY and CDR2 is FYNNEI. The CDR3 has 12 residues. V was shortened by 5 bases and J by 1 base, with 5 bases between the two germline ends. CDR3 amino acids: CASSYIQETQYF. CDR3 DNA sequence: TGTGCCAGCAGTTACATCCAAGAGACCCAGTACTTC.

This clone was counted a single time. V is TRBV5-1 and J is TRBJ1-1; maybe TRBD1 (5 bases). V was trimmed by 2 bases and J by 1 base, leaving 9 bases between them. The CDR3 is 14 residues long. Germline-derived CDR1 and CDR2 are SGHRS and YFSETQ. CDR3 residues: CASSFVGENTEAFF. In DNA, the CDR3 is TGCGCCAGCAGCTTTGTAGGGGAGAACACTGAAGCTTTCTTT.

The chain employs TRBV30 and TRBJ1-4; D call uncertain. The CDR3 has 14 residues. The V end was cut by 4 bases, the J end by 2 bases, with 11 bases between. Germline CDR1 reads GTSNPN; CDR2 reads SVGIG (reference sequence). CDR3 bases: TGTGCCTGGACCGCCGGGGTTACTAATGAAAAACTGTTTTTT. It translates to CAWTAGVTNEKLFF.

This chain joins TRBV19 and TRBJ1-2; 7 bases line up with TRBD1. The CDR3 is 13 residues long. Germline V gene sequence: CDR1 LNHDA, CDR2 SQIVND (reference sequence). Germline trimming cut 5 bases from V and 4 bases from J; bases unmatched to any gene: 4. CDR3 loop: CASSVQGSYGYTF. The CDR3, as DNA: TGTGCCAGTAGTGTACAGGGGTCCTATGGCTACACCTTC. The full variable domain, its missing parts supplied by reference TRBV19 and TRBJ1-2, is DGGITQSPKYLFRKEGQNVTLSCEQNLNHDAMYWYRQDPGQGLRLIYYSQIVNDFQKGDIAEGYSVSREKKESFPLTVTSAQKNPTAFYLCASSVQGSYGYTFGSGTRLTVV.

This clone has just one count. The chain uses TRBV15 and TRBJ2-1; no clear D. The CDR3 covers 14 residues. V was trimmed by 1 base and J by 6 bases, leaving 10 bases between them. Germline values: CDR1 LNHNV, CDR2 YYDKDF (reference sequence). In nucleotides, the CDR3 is TGTGCCACCAGCAGAGGACCCCAAGTCAATGAGCAGTTCTTC. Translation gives CATSRGPQVNEQFF.

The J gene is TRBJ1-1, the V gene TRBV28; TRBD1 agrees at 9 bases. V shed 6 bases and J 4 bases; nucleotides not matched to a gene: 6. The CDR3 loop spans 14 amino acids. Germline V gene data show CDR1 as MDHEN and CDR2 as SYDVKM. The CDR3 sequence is CASRGTGGPTEAFF. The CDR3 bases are TGTGCCAGCAGGGGTACAGGGGGCCCCACTGAAGCTTTCTTT.

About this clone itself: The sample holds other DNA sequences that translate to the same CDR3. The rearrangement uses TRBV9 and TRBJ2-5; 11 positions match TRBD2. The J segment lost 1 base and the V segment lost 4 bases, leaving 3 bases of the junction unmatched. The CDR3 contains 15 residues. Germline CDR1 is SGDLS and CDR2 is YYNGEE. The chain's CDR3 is CASSPGTSGQETQYF. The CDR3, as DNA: TGTGCCAGCAGCCCCGGGACTAGCGGCCAAGAGACCCAGTACTTC.

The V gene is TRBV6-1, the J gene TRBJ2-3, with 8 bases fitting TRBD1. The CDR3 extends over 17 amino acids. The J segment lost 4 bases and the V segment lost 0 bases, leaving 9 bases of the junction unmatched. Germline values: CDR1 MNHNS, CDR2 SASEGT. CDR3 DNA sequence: TGTGCCAGCAGTGAAGCCCTGGGCAGGGGGCGCGCAGATACGCAGTATTTT. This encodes CASSEALGRGRADTQYF.

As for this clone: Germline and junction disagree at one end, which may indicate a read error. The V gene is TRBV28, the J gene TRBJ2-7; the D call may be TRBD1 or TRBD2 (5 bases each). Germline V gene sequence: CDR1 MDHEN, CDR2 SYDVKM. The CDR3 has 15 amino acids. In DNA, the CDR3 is TGTGCCAGCAGTTTAGGCAGGACACTGCCGGGGCCCGTGGACTTC. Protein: CASSLGRTLPGPVDF. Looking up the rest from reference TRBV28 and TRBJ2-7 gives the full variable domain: DVKVTQSSRYLVKRTGEKVFLECVQDMDHENMFWYRQDPGLGLRLIYFSYDVKMKEKGDIPEGYSVSREKKERFSLILESASTNQTSMYLCASSLGRTLPGPVDFGPGTRLTVT.

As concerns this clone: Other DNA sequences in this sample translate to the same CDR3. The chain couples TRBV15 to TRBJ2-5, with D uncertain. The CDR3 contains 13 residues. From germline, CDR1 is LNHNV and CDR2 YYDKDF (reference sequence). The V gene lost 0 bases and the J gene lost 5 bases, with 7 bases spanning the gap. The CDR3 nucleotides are TGTGCCACCAGCAGAGATAAAAGGGAGACCCAGTACTTC. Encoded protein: CATSRDKRETQYF.

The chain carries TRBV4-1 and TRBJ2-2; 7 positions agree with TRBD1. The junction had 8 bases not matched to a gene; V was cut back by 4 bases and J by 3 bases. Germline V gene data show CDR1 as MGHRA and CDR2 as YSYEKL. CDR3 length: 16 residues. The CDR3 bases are TGCGCCAGCAGCCCGAAAGGGGGCCTAGACACCGGGGAGCTGTTTTTT. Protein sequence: CASSPKGGLDTGELFF.